The rows below give T cell receptor beta chains drawn from one sample of a study of blood T cell repertoires in COVID-19. Generated by immunoSEQ multiplex PCR, the TCRdb table keeps only in-frame clones and is missing some. The data contain around 60,000 clones, approximately 91% of them singletons. The specimen sequenced was peripheral blood. The source is a man aged 50 to 59 with active COVID-19. Both conserved end residues are part of each CDR3. The order of the fields is V gene, CDR3 protein.

TRBV12-3/TRBV12-4 | CASRGWSGGYTF
TRBV7-9 | CASSFLRSGNEQFF
TRBV19 | CASSIGHRNTEAFF
TRBV7-7 | CASSLGVGGEAFF
TRBV11-2 | CASSSLHYRPPYEQYF
TRBV7-6 | CASSLGTGGNEKLFF
TRBV3-1/TRBV3-2 | CASSQARADTQYF
TRBV7-9 | CASSSRPSGYGYTF
TRBV7-9 | CASSSNPARDTGELFF
TRBV5-4 | CASSPSGYEQYF
TRBV2 | CASRTGGFEKLFF
TRBV25-1 | CASSVWTGNGELFF
TRBV24-1 | CATSEGRQASYNSPLHF
TRBV3-1/TRBV3-2 | CASSPGQGHPGELFF
TRBV6-2/TRBV6-3 | CASSYGGQGNQPQHF
TRBV6-6 | CASRPPGYLAEQYF
TRBV27 | CASSLLGGDTDTQYF
TRBV30 | CAWSNIGGAPDTQYF
TRBV7-2 | CASSPSNYGYTF
TRBV15 | CATSSGRRGSNTGELFF
TRBV2 | CASSERRVGTQYF
TRBV18 | CASSPGLAGANEQFF
TRBV6-6 | CASSYGGIYQPQHF
TRBV11-1 | CASSLEGRGYQETQYF
TRBV7-6 | CASSLGEGFNSPLHF
TRBV5-6 | CASSLAGPLNEQFF
TRBV3-1/TRBV3-2 | CASSHGTPGGEQYF
TRBV9 | CASSVNQLGTTDTQYF
TRBV4-3 | CASSQDRMSYEQYF
TRBV10-3 | CAISEGTFGSAPLHF
TRBV11-2 | CASSLDQRGGTSTDTQYF
TRBV6-5 | CASRPGSVQYF
TRBV2 | CASSEDRGSETQYF
TRBV7-2 | CASSPIDTQYF
TRBV18 | CASSPQGAAEAFF
TRBV19 | CASSSQITGVQPQHF
TRBV5-1 | CASSLGQGVVETQYF
TRBV11-3 | CASRLQLEAFF
TRBV7-9 | CASSFDAKATGGYTF
TRBV9 | CASSGRDKSTDTQYF